This T cell receptor beta chain is from a study of T cell changes during pregnancy in multiple sclerosis. The assay was immunoSEQ multiplex PCR, and TCRdb's table has in-frame clones only and misses some. The sample lists 100,000 to 130,000 clones, roughly 92% seen once, with 0.78% in the top ten. The germline CDR1 and CDR2 sequences are SEHNR and FQNEAQ (reference sequence). With 5 bases clipped from V and 1 base from J, the junction kept 4 bases outside the gene matches. The CDR3 extends over 15 amino acids. Sequencing used peripheral blood, obtained in the third trimester of pregnancy. The rearrangement links TRBV7-9 to TRBJ2-5, with TRBD2 matching over 10 bases. This receptor was identified in a female donor in good health, enrolled as a control in a pregnancy study. CDR3 in amino acids: CASSVSGGPQETQYF. CDR3 sequence (DNA): TGTGCCAGCAGCGTTAGCGGGGGGCCCCAAGAGACCCAGTACTTC.